The present TCR beta chain was sequenced within a study of T cell changes during pregnancy in multiple sclerosis. The repertoire was sequenced with immunoSEQ multiplex PCR; TCRdb's copy has only in-frame clones and lacks some. The sample has 49,000 or so clones, roughly 94% seen once. The germline V gene has CDR1 MGHRA and CDR2 YSYEKL. Trimming took 1 base from V and 0 from J, leaving 12 bases between them. The CDR3 extends over 16 amino acids. The sequence was obtained from a female donor with multiple sclerosis, enrolled in a pregnancy study. The specimen was CD8+ T cells from peripheral blood mononuclear cells, collected before pregnancy. The chain couples TRBV4-1 to TRBJ1-2; D is uncertain. CDR3: CASSQGPRLANYGYTF. The CDR3, as DNA: TGCGCCAGCAGCCAAGGGCCGAGGTTAGCTAACTATGGCTACACCTTC.